The subject of this entry is one T cell receptor (beta chain). Its specificity is not known. The length of the CDR3 is 12 residues. Germline lookup yields CDR1 LNHDA and CDR2 SQIVND (reference sequence). Template switching incorporated UMIs with a 6-nucleotide sample barcode. TCRdb reprocessed the 5' RACE reads and reports one entry per CDR3 protein, with no DNA. This repertoire comprises 200,000 to 250,000 distinct CDR3 sequences; its ten largest clones make up roughly 1.7%. This record comes from a study of monozygotic twins with inflammatory bowel disease. Study-level results: Between concordant and discordant twins, repertoire similarity failed to differ, a result that limited power may explain.

The genes are TRBV19 and TRBJ2-3. Sample: blood. This receptor was identified in a human donor with ulcerative colitis or Crohn's disease, or a healthy co-twin of an affected twin (not recorded which). The CDR3 region is CASSFKTDTQYF. Full variable domain (remainder filled in from reference TRBV19 and TRBJ2-3): DGGITQSPKYLFRKEGQNVTLSCEQNLNHDAMYWYRQDPGQGLRLIYYSQIVNDFQKGDIAEGYSVSREKKESFPLTVTSAQKNPTAFYLCASSFKTDTQYFGPGTRLTVL.